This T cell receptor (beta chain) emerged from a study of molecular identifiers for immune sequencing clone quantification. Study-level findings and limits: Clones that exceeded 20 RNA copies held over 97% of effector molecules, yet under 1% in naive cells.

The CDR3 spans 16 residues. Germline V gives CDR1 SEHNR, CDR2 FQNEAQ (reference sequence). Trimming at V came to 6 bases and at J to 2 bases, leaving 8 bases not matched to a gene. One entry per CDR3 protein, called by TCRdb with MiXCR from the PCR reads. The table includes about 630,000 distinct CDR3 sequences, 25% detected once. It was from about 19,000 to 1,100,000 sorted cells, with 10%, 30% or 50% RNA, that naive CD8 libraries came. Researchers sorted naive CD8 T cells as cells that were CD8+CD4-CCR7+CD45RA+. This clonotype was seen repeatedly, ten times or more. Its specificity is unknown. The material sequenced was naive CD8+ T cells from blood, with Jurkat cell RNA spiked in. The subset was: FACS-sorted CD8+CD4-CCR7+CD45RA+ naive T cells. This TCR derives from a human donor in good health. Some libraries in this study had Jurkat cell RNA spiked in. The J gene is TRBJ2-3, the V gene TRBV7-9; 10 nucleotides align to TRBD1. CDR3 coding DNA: TGTGCCAGCAGGGCGACAGGGGGCGCGTCCACAGATACGCAGTATTTT. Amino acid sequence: CASRATGGASTDTQYF.